The rows below give T cell receptor beta chains drawn from one sample of a study of shared clonotypes between healthy human individuals. TCRdb's copy holds only in-frame clones and misses some; the assay was immunoSEQ multiplex PCR. The sample holds over a million clones, roughly 96% seen once. Sequenced: naive CD4+ T cells sorted from blood. The receptor source for this set is a man aged 25-45 years in good health. Each CDR3 is given with its conserved first and last residue. The D gene is left open where the match is weak. Clone size is stated in some rows and not others, as once, few, many or a class when expanded.

j_call	clone_size	v_call	d_call	cdr3_aa	cdr3_nt
TRBJ2-1	-	TRBV5-1	-	CASSLGEYNEQFF	TGCGCCAGCAGCTTGGGGGAATACAATGAGCAGTTCTTC
TRBJ2-5	-	TRBV5-1	-	CASSSLGPQETQYF	TGCGCCAGCAGCTCGCTGGGCCCCCAAGAGACCCAGTACTTC
TRBJ1-1	-	TRBV4-3	-	CASSQGAANTEAFF	TGCGCCAGCAGCCAAGGTGCGGCGAACACTGAAGCTTTCTTT
TRBJ2-4	-	TRBV5-1	-	CASSLSSGENIQYF	TGCGCCAGCAGCTTGTCGTCAGGGGAAAACATTCAGTACTTC
TRBJ2-5	-	TRBV1	-	CTSSPGGSSRKTQYF	TGCACCAGCAGCCCCGGCGGGAGCAGCCGAAAGACCCAGTACTTC
TRBJ2-7	-	TRBV27	-	CASSPGRGLAAGYEQYF	TGTGCCAGCAGTCCCGGCAGAGGGCTAGCAGCGGGCTACGAGCAGTACTTC
TRBJ2-3	-	TRBV5-1	TRBD2	CASSLGAGIFTDTQYF	TGCGCCAGCAGCTTGGGAGCGGGAATTTTCACAGATACGCAGTATTTT
TRBJ2-1	-	TRBV13	TRBD2	CASRPPAGGYNEQFF	TGTGCCAGCAGACCCCCAGCGGGAGGGTACAATGAGCAGTTCTTC
TRBJ2-3	-	TRBV11-2	TRBD1	CASSPQGDRTDTQYF	TGTGCCAGCAGTCCGCAGGGGGATCGCACAGATACGCAGTATTTT
TRBJ1-2	-	TRBV7-9	-	CASSLNNYGYTF	TGTGCCAGCAGCCTTAATAACTATGGCTACACCTTC
TRBJ2-3	-	TRBV4-3	-	CASSQDFWDTQYF	TGCGCCAGCAGCCAAGACTTTTGGGATACGCAGTATTTT
TRBJ2-1	-	TRBV7-6	TRBD1	CASSPLRDRGRNEQFF	TGTGCCAGCAGCCCCCTGCGGGACAGGGGTCGCAATGAGCAGTTCTTC
TRBJ2-1	-	TRBV4-3	TRBD2	CASRRLAGGANEQFF	TGCGCCAGCAGACGACTAGCGGGAGGAGCAAATGAGCAGTTCTTC
TRBJ2-2	-	TRBV28	-	CASLPGAEKNTGELFF	TGTGCCAGCCTCCCAGGAGCGGAAAAGAACACCGGGGAGCTGTTTTTT
TRBJ2-7	-	TRBV10-1	TRBD2	CASSESGTSDTYEQYF	TGCGCCAGCAGTGAGTCTGGGACTAGCGACACCTACGAGCAGTACTTC
TRBJ2-7	-	TRBV10-3	-	CAISGTGEQYF	TGTGCCATCAGCGGGACGGGCGAGCAGTACTTC
TRBJ2-5	-	TRBV28	-	CASRGRVGRQETQYF	TGTGCCAGCAGGGGCAGGGTCGGTAGGCAAGAGACCCAGTACTTC
TRBJ2-7	-	TRBV28	-	CASRSTGRYEQYF	TGTGCCAGCAGATCGACAGGTCGCTACGAGCAGTACTTC
TRBJ2-2	-	TRBV6-4	-	CASSDNFFIGELFF	TGTGCCAGCAGTGATAATTTCTTCATCGGGGAGCTGTTTTTT
TRBJ2-1	-	TRBV4-1	-	CASSQDTGSSYNEQFF	TGCGCCAGCAGCCAAGATACGGGGAGCTCCTACAATGAGCAGTTCTTC
TRBJ1-4	-	TRBV9	-	CASSVDPPGAVNEKLFF	TGTGCCAGCAGCGTAGACCCCCCGGGGGCCGTTAATGAAAAACTGTTTTTT
TRBJ2-1	-	TRBV2	-	CASKEVSNEQFF	TGTGCCAGCAAGGAGGTTAGCAATGAGCAGTTCTTC
TRBJ2-2	-	TRBV5-1	TRBD2	CASTLMWPSGNTGELFF	TGCGCCAGCACCTTGATGTGGCCTAGCGGAAACACCGGGGAGCTGTTTTTT
TRBJ2-7	-	TRBV11-2	-	CASSLRAGYEQYF	TGTGCCAGCAGCTTAAGGGCGGGATACGAGCAGTACTTC
TRBJ2-3	-	TRBV25-1	-	CASTGGGTQYF	TGTGCCAGCACCGGGGGTGGAACGCAGTATTTT
TRBJ2-1	-	TRBV10-2	-	CASWGLTLHEQFF	TGCGCCAGCTGGGGCCTTACCTTACATGAGCAGTTCTTC
TRBJ1-4	once	TRBV15	-	CATSRNRARLANEKLFF	TGTGCCACCAGCAGAAACAGAGCTCGGCTTGCTAATGAAAAACTGTTTTTT
TRBJ2-5	-	TRBV9	-	CASSVALFRGETQYF	TGTGCCAGCAGCGTTGCGTTGTTCCGGGGGGAGACCCAGTACTTC
TRBJ2-3	-	TRBV28	TRBD2	CASSSASGTTDTQYF	TGTGCCAGCAGTTCTGCTAGCGGCACCACAGATACGCAGTATTTT
TRBJ2-1	-	TRBV14	-	CASSRPQIINEQFF	TGTGCCAGCAGTCGACCGCAGATAATCAATGAGCAGTTCTTC
TRBJ2-5	-	TRBV7-9	-	CASSFEQPYQETQYF	TGTGCCAGCAGCTTCGAACAGCCATACCAAGAGACCCAGTACTTC
TRBJ2-2	-	TRBV30	-	CAWSRVERNTGELFF	TGTGCCTGGAGTCGGGTCGAGAGGAACACCGGGGAGCTGTTTTTT
TRBJ1-2	-	TRBV28	-	CASSFGISYGYTF	TGTGCCAGCAGTTTCGGTATCAGCTATGGCTACACCTTC
TRBJ2-5	-	TRBV6-6	-	CASSYNRVGEETQYF	TGTGCCAGCAGTTACAATCGGGTGGGAGAAGAGACCCAGTACTTC
TRBJ1-2	-	TRBV5-3	TRBD1	CARSPQGGGYGYTF	TGTGCCAGAAGCCCCCAGGGGGGCGGCTATGGCTACACCTTC
TRBJ1-1	-	TRBV29-1	-	CSASSGGNTEAFF	TGCAGCGCTAGTTCGGGCGGGAACACTGAAGCTTTCTTT
TRBJ2-7	-	TRBV6-1	TRBD1	CASSQIGQGFYEQYF	TGTGCCAGCAGTCAAATCGGACAGGGGTTCTACGAGCAGTACTTC
TRBJ2-5	-	TRBV27	TRBD2	CASGQLAVSQETQYF	TGTGCCAGCGGCCAACTAGCGGTATCCCAAGAGACCCAGTACTTC
TRBJ1-1	-	TRBV9	-	CASSVGAGEAFF	TGTGCCAGCAGCGTAGGGGCAGGGGAAGCTTTCTTT
TRBJ2-3	-	TRBV5-1	TRBD2	CASSSPKLSAGVTDTQYF	TGCGCCAGCAGCTCCCCCAAGTTATCAGCGGGAGTCACAGATACGCAGTATTTT
TRBJ2-4	-	TRBV2	TRBD2	CASTGLAGDLAKNIQYF	TGTGCCAGCACGGGACTAGCGGGAGACCTAGCCAAAAACATTCAGTACTTC
TRBJ2-1	-	TRBV9	TRBD1	CASSPTGTNYNEQFF	TGTGCCAGCAGCCCGACAGGGACCAACTACAATGAGCAGTTCTTC
TRBJ2-1	-	TRBV28	-	CASRGSTHEGNEQFF	TGTGCCAGCAGGGGTAGTACTCATGAAGGCAATGAGCAGTTCTTC
TRBJ2-5	-	TRBV5-6	-	CASSLVRDVYQETQYF	TGTGCCAGCAGCTTGGTCAGGGACGTGTACCAAGAGACCCAGTACTTC
TRBJ2-1	-	TRBV10-3	TRBD2	CAVAGPGDEQFF	TGTGCCGTAGCGGGACCAGGGGATGAGCAGTTCTTC
TRBJ1-3	-	TRBV7-2	-	CASSLGHSGDTIYF	TGTGCCAGCAGCTTAGGGCATTCGGGGGACACCATATATTTT
TRBJ2-1	-	TRBV2	-	CASSERLLSYNEQFF	TGTGCCAGCAGTGAGCGCTTACTCTCCTACAATGAGCAGTTCTTC
TRBJ2-1	-	TRBV18	TRBD2	CASSSLAGGDNEQFF	TGTGCCAGCTCGTCACTAGCGGGAGGGGACAATGAGCAGTTCTTC
TRBJ1-1	-	TRBV15	-	CATSQGWTEAFF	TGTGCCACCAGCCAGGGGTGGACTGAAGCTTTCTTT